The 28 T cell receptor beta chains below all came from one sample that was sequenced in a study of blood T cell repertoires in COVID-19. Produced via immunoSEQ multiplex PCR; TCRdb's table is partial and in-frame only. Of 120,000 to 150,000 clones in the sample, roughly 84% were seen once. The sample consisted of PBMCs or T cells enriched from blood (not recorded which). The receptors stem from a man in his forties with acute COVID-19.

In DNA, the CDR3 is TGTGCCAGCAGTTCACAGGCTAAGGGTGGCTACACCTTC. Amino acid sequence: CASSSQAKGGYTF. The chain carries TRBV28 and TRBJ1-2; D may be TRBD1 (5 bases). Germline V gene sequence: CDR1 MDHEN, CDR2 SYDVKM. V lost 4 bases, J lost 7 bases, and 13 bases lay in between. The CDR3 extends over 13 amino acids.

This chain links TRBV19 with TRBJ1-5; TRBD1 might be the D (5 bases). Trimming removed 7 bases at V and 0 bases at J, with 13 bases between. The CDR3 runs 15 residues. Germline V gene lookup returns CDR1 LNHDA and CDR2 SQIVND (reference sequence). In nucleotides, the CDR3 is TGTGCCAGTAAGCCAGCAGGGTATAGCAATCAGCCCCAGCATTTT. It yields the protein CASKPAGYSNQPQHF. The whole variable domain, remainder taken from reference TRBV19 and TRBJ1-5, is DGGITQSPKYLFRKEGQNVTLSCEQNLNHDAMYWYRQDPGQGLRLIYYSQIVNDFQKGDIAEGYSVSREKKESFPLTVTSAQKNPTAFYLCASKPAGYSNQPQHFGDGTRLSIL.

The chain is built from TRBV5-4 and TRBJ2-7; D is perhaps TRBD1 (5 bases). V was trimmed by 1 base and J by 1 base, leaving 9 bases between them. This CDR3 contains 14 residues. Germline V CDR1 and CDR2: SGHNT, YYREEE (reference sequence). The CDR3 sequence is CASSLIKGSYEQYF. In nucleotides, the CDR3 is TGTGCCAGCAGCTTGATAAAGGGGTCCTACGAGCAGTACTTC.

This clone has a single count. The V and J genes are TRBV28 and TRBJ2-7; TRBD1 might be the D (5 bases). V lost 3 bases, J lost 5 bases, and 11 bases lay in between. Germline V lookup: CDR1 MDHEN, CDR2 SYDVKM. CDR3 length: 13 residues. CDR3 nucleotide sequence: TGTGCCAGCAGTTTTTGGGGCTGGGACGAGCAGTACTTC. Protein: CASSFWGWDEQYF.

V gene TRBV6-2 or TRBV6-3 combines with J gene TRBJ1-1; D possibly corresponds to TRBD1 (5 bases). CDR1 MNHEY and CDR2 SVGEGT come from the germline V gene. This CDR3 has 18 residues. V was cut by 6 bases and J by 1 base, with 24 bases left in between. CDR3 in amino acids: CASSLLLGRLTANTEAFF. The CDR3 DNA sequence: TGTGCCAGCAGCCTCTTGCTCGGGAGATTGACAGCGAACACTGAAGCTTTCTTT.

V usage is TRBV5-4 and J usage is TRBJ2-2, with TRBD1 identical over 7 bases. CDR1 is SGHNT and CDR2 is YYREEE in the germline V gene (reference sequence). CDR3 length: 16 amino acids. Trimming took 0 bases from V and 6 from J; bases not matched to a gene: 8. DNA of the CDR3: TGTGCCAGCAGCTTGGGAACCACAGGGGTATCCGGGGAGCTGTTTTTT. This codes for CASSLGTTGVSGELFF.

This chain joins TRBV5-5 and TRBJ2-7, with 8 positions matching TRBD2. J lost 3 bases, V lost 4 bases, and 15 bases had no gene match. The CDR3 length is 17 residues. The germline V gene has CDR1 SGHKS and CDR2 YYEKEE (reference sequence). The CDR3 is CASSPDPGGQRFYEQYF. The CDR3, as DNA: TGTGCCAGCAGCCCCGACCCGGGGGGGCAGAGATTCTACGAGCAGTACTTC.

The V and J genes are TRBV3-1 (or the pseudogene TRBV3-2) and TRBJ2-5, with 12 bases matching TRBD2. In germline, CDR1 is LGHDT, CDR2 YNNKEL (reference sequence). V trimming: 4 bases; J trimming: 5 bases; junction bases outside the gene matches: 8. CDR3 size: 16 residues. CDR3 in DNA: TGTGCCAGCAGCCTCCGACTGGGGACTAGCGGGGAGACCCAGTACTTC. Amino acid sequence: CASSLRLGTSGETQYF.

The count of this clone is one. This chain joins TRBV28 and TRBJ1-6; 8 nucleotides line up with TRBD1. This CDR3 has 14 residues. Germline CDR1 reads MDHEN; CDR2 reads SYDVKM. The V gene end was trimmed by 6 bases and the J gene end by 8 bases; junction bases not matched to a gene: 6. The CDR3 region is CASRGTGRDSPLHF. The CDR3 DNA is TGTGCCAGCAGGGGGACAGGTCGCGATTCACCCCTCCACTTT.

This sequence joins TRBV3-1 (or the pseudogene TRBV3-2) and TRBJ2-1; 9 positions match TRBD2. V lost 0 bases to trimming and J lost 3 bases; unmatched junction nucleotides: 3. CDR3 length equals 16 residues. The germline V gene encodes CDR1 LGHDT and CDR2 YNNKEL (reference sequence). DNA for the CDR3: TGTGCCAGCAGCCAAGACGTAGCGGGAGTCTACAATGAGCAGTTCTTC. Residues: CASSQDVAGVYNEQFF.

The J gene is TRBJ1-5, the V gene TRBV4-1; D is perhaps TRBD1 (6 bases). V was clipped by 0 bases and J by 5 bases, with 11 bases between them. The CDR3 totals 15 residues. Germline lookup yields CDR1 MGHRA and CDR2 YSYEKL. The CDR3 DNA reads TGCGCCAGCAGCCAAGATAGGGGGGGTGATCAGCCCCAGCATTTT. This codes for CASSQDRGGDQPQHF.

V and J are TRBV27 and TRBJ2-7; TRBD2 agrees at 9 bases. In germline, CDR1 is MNHEY, CDR2 SMNVEV (reference sequence). The CDR3 loop spans 13 amino acids. The V segment lost 0 bases and the J segment 7 bases; nucleotides outside the gene matches: 1. CDR3 residues: CASSLSTSGEQYF. CDR3 nucleotide sequence: TGTGCCAGCAGTTTATCCACTAGCGGGGAGCAGTACTTC.

The chain uses TRBV7-2 and TRBJ1-1; possible D gene TRBD1, 6 bases. The CDR3 consists of 15 residues. Germline-derived CDR1 and CDR2 are SGHTA and FQGNSA. V shed 4 bases and J shed 4 bases, with 16 bases lying between them. The CDR3 bases are TGTGCCAGCAGCTCCCAAGGGGGTGGGGGCACTGAAGCTTTCTTT. Protein sequence: CASSSQGGGGTEAFF.

The gene calls are TRBV28 and TRBJ2-7, with D possibly TRBD1 on 5 matching bases. From germline, CDR1 is MDHEN and CDR2 SYDVKM. V was shortened by 1 base and J by 2 bases, with 12 bases between the two germline ends. The CDR3 runs to 15 residues. The CDR3 region is CASSLLKGIPYEQYF. In DNA form, the CDR3 reads TGTGCCAGCAGTTTATTGAAGGGGATTCCCTACGAGCAGTACTTC.

The chain is built from TRBV5-1 and TRBJ2-3; 12 nucleotides match TRBD2. Germline trimming cut 0 bases from V and 1 base from J; bases unmatched to any gene: 9. The CDR3 is 19 residues long. Germline loops: CDR1 SGHRS, CDR2 YFSETQ. CDR3 nucleotide sequence: TGCGCCAGCAGCTTGGGGCTAGCGGGGGGGCCGTCTGGCACAGATACGCAGTATTTT. This codes for CASSLGLAGGPSGTDTQYF.

The chain uses TRBV15 and TRBJ2-7; TRBD2 agrees at 16 bases. Germline trimming cut 0 bases from V and 5 bases from J; bases unmatched to any gene: 4. From germline, CDR1 is LNHNV and CDR2 YYDKDF (reference sequence). CDR3 length: 17 residues. In DNA form, the CDR3 reads TGTGCCACCAGCAGAGACCCGGGACTAGCGGGAGGGCACGAGCAGTACTTC. It codes for CATSRDPGLAGGHEQYF.

The chain combines TRBV15 with TRBJ1-5, with 7 bases that match TRBD1. Trimming at V came to 8 bases and at J to 5 bases, leaving 3 bases not matched to a gene. This CDR3 is 12 amino acids long. Looked up from germline, CDR1 is LNHNV and CDR2 is YYDKDF (reference sequence). In DNA form, the CDR3 reads TGTGCCACCCGAGGGGGCGATCAGCCCCAGCATTTT. Its protein product is CATRGGDQPQHF.

This rearrangement joins TRBV5-1 to TRBJ1-2; D is unresolved. V lost 0 bases and J 3 bases, leaving 6 bases between the germline ends. CDR3 length: 13 amino acids. Germline V gene lookup returns CDR1 SGHRS and CDR2 YFSETQ. The CDR3 protein is CASSLGVDYGYTF. Here the CDR3 DNA reads TGCGCCAGCAGCTTGGGTGTAGACTATGGCTACACCTTC.

This rearrangement joins TRBV11-2 to TRBJ1-6; TRBD1 is a possible D gene (5 bases). CDR3 size: 16 residues. Germline assignment: CDR1 SGHAT and CDR2 FQNNGV. Trimming pared 5 bases from V and 8 bases from J, leaving 19 bases between. DNA of the CDR3: TGTGCCAGCAGCGAAGGGTTCCGGACACAGGATTCACCCCTCCACTTT. This sequence encodes CASSEGFRTQDSPLHF.

V and J are TRBV28 and TRBJ2-1, with D possibly matching TRBD1 (6 bases). The CDR3 totals 15 residues. The germline V gene has CDR1 MDHEN and CDR2 SYDVKM. V was pared by 6 bases and J by 5 bases, with 17 bases between. As DNA, the CDR3 is TGTGCCAGCAGGACTCCGTGGACAGAGGACAATGAGCAGTTCTTC. Protein sequence: CASRTPWTEDNEQFF.

The rearrangement links TRBV27 to TRBJ2-2, with 8 bases fitting TRBD1. Germline trimming cut 5 bases from V and 6 bases from J; bases unmatched to any gene: 11. Germline V CDR1 and CDR2: MNHEY, SMNVEV (reference sequence). The CDR3 spans 16 residues. CDR3 region: CASSAWTGLGSGELFF. The CDR3 DNA is TGTGCCAGCAGTGCATGGACAGGGTTAGGGTCCGGGGAGCTGTTTTTT.

On this clone: One end of the junction fails to match germline, which may point to a read error. This rearrangement joins TRBV18 to TRBJ1-4, with D tentatively TRBD1 (6 bases). Germline V CDR1 and CDR2: KGHSH, LQKENI. This CDR3 has 18 amino acids. The CDR3 spells CASSPSKTAGATIEKLFF. The CDR3 nucleotides are TGTGCCAGCTCACCCTCTAAGACGGCAGGGGCTACTATTGAAAAACTGTTTTTT.

This clone occurred once. The rearrangement links TRBV5-1 to TRBJ2-3, with 12 positions matching TRBD2. Unmatched junction bases numbered 4, after V lost 4 bases and J lost 4 bases. Germline CDR1 is SGHRS and CDR2 is YFSETQ. The CDR3 is made up of 15 amino acids. The CDR3 spells CASSTGLAGPDTQYF. Written as DNA, the CDR3 is TGCGCCAGCAGCACCGGACTAGCGGGGCCAGATACGCAGTATTTT.

This chain links TRBV7-9 with TRBJ2-3; 12 bases align to TRBD1. Per germline, CDR1 SEHNR and CDR2 FQNEAQ (reference sequence). Trimming removed 5 bases from V and 7 bases from J; junction bases left unmatched: 4. The CDR3 runs to 14 residues. In nucleotides, the CDR3 is TGTGCCAGCAGCCGGGACAGGGGGCAGAATACGCAGTATTTT. Protein: CASSRDRGQNTQYF. The full variable domain, completed using reference TRBV7-9 and TRBJ2-3, is DTGVSQNPRHKITKRGQNVTFRCDPISEHNRLYWYRQTLGQGPEFLTYFQNEAQLEKSRLLSDRFSAERPKGSFSTLEIQRTEQGDSAMYLCASSRDRGQNTQYFGPGTRLTVL.

The sample holds one count of this clone. The chain has TRBV11-2 and TRBJ2-2; TRBD2 matches at 11 bases. Germline lookup yields CDR1 SGHAT and CDR2 FQNNGV. The CDR3 has 17 residues. With V trimmed by 5 bases and J by 1 base, 6 bases remained unmatched. As DNA, the CDR3 is TGTGCCAGCAGCCCACCCGGGACTAGCGGGAACACCGGGGAGCTGTTTTTT. Translated: CASSPPGTSGNTGELFF.

The rearrangement links TRBV6-5 to TRBJ1-1, with 8 bases that match TRBD1. This CDR3 region has 14 residues. The V gene's germline CDR1 is MNHEY and CDR2 SVGAGI. Trimming took 4 bases from V and 5 from J; bases not matched to a gene: 6. The CDR3 DNA is TGTGCCAGCAGTTTACAGGGGGTTGTGACTGAAGCTTTCTTT. Encoded protein: CASSLQGVVTEAFF.

The V gene is TRBV5-5, the J gene TRBJ1-5; D not certain. CDR3 length: 15 residues. CDR1 and CDR2 from the germline V gene are SGHKS and YYEKEE (reference sequence). Trimming cost V 0 bases and J 3 bases, with 10 bases left between them. The CDR3 spells CASSLGPNLNQPQHF. In nucleotides, the CDR3 is TGTGCCAGCAGCTTGGGGCCGAATCTCAATCAGCCCCAGCATTTT.

V is TRBV18 and J is TRBJ2-1; D not resolved. V lost 6 bases and J lost 3, with 21 bases in between. CDR3 length equals 17 residues. Germline V gives CDR1 KGHSH, CDR2 LQKENI. The DNA for the CDR3 is TGTGCCAGCTCGCCCCCGGTGGGTCCCCCGGGCTACAATGAGCAGTTCTTC. Translation: CASSPPVGPPGYNEQFF.